The 32 T cell receptor beta chains given below trace back to one sample, sequenced in a study of blood T cells in healthy people across ages. PCR was performed a second time for about 6 to 12 cycles using a sample-barcoded 5' primer and a J-beta primer mix. One entry per CDR3 protein results from TCRdb running MiXCR on the 5' RACE reads. The profile covers about 1.4 million distinct CDR3 sequences, with approximately 59% appearing a single time and over 5% taken by the ten largest. Sequences were obtained from blood. These receptors all come from a man aged 18 to 29 in good health.

The rearrangement links TRBV6-2 or TRBV6-3 to TRBJ1-1; 11 nucleotides align to TRBD1. The CDR3 has 14 amino acids. The V gene end was trimmed by 5 bases and the J gene end by 7 bases; junction bases not matched to a gene: 6. Germline V lookup: CDR1 MNHEY, CDR2 SVGEGT. CDR3 in DNA: TGTGCCAGCAGTAACGGACAGGGGGCTCATGAAGCTTTCTTT. The encoded protein is CASSNGQGAHEAFF.

The V call is TRBV4-1, the J call TRBJ2-5, with 11 bases lining up with TRBD2. The CDR3 length is 18 residues. J lost 2 bases, V lost 2 bases, and 10 bases had no gene match. Germline assignment: CDR1 MGHRA and CDR2 YSYEKL. Here the CDR3 DNA reads TGCGCCAGCAGCCAACAACTAGCGGGGGCCGGGGGACAAGAGACCCAGTACTTC. It codes for CASSQQLAGAGGQETQYF.

The chain couples TRBV20-1 to TRBJ2-5, with a weak D call TRBD2 (6 bases). The CDR3 spans 14 residues. With 6 bases removed from V and 0 bases from J, the gap between germline ends came to 14 bases. Germline V lookup: CDR1 DFQATT, CDR2 SNEGSKA (reference sequence). The CDR3 DNA reads TGCAGTGCGCGGGACGGACTCTACCAAGAGACCCAGTACTTC. Protein product: CSARDGLYQETQYF.

This clonotype was observed a few times. The chain couples TRBV29-1 to TRBJ1-2; perhaps TRBD1 as D (5 bases). V was cut by 5 bases and J by 2 bases, with 18 bases left in between. Per the germline V gene, CDR1 is SQVTM and CDR2 is ANQGSEA. CDR3 length equals 15 residues. As DNA, the CDR3 is TGCAGCGTTAAAGGACTAGGGGAAGTCAACTATGGCTACACCTTC. Translated, it gives CSVKGLGEVNYGYTF.

This sequence joins TRBV12-3 or TRBV12-4 and TRBJ2-1; 11 nucleotides agree with TRBD2. The DNA end favors TRBJ2-7, so the J call may be wrong. The CDR3 has 16 amino acids. Here the CDR3 reads CASSQRLAGRYNEQYF. CDR3 DNA sequence: TGTGCCAGCAGCCAACGACTAGCGGGACGATACAATGAGCAGTACTTC.

Concerning this clonotype itself: Compared with germline, one end of the junction differs, possibly owing to a read error. V and J are TRBV14 and TRBJ1-4; 7 nucleotides match TRBD1. Germline V gene sequence: CDR1 SGHDN, CDR2 FVKESK. This CDR3 region has 17 residues. This chain's CDR3 is CASSPPIRQGLNEKPFF. The CDR3 DNA reads as TGTGCCAGCAGCCCACCAATTCGACAGGGACTTAATGAAAAACCGTTTTTT.

V and J are TRBV20-1 and TRBJ1-1, with D uncertain. Germline-derived CDR1 and CDR2 are DFQATT and SNEGSKA (reference sequence). V lost 2 bases and J 3 bases, leaving 13 bases between the germline ends. The CDR3 length is 14 residues. The CDR3 sequence is CSARRPQVDTEAFF. Written as DNA, the CDR3 is TGCAGTGCTAGACGGCCCCAAGTTGACACTGAAGCTTTCTTT.

This chain joins TRBV6-1 and TRBJ2-7; tentatively, D is TRBD1 (6 bases). This CDR3 has 13 residues. V was clipped by 7 bases and J by 5 bases, with 15 bases between them. Germline CDR1 reads MNHNS; CDR2 reads SASEGT. The CDR3 nucleotides read TGTGCCAGCACCCGGGACACGTTCGACGAGCAGTACTTC. Translating gives CASTRDTFDEQYF.

This chain uses TRBV25-1 with TRBJ2-2, with D unclear. This CDR3 region has 12 residues. V lost 3 bases, J lost 7 bases, and 6 bases lay in between. Looked up from germline, CDR1 is MGHDK and CDR2 is SYGVNS. The chain's CDR3 is CASSELVGELFF. The CDR3 nucleotides are TGTGCCAGCAGTGAGTTGGTCGGGGAGCTGTTTTTT.

This clonotype was counted between two and nine times. The rearrangement links TRBV20-1 to TRBJ1-2; D might be TRBD1 (6 bases). With 6 bases removed from V and 5 bases from J, the gap between germline ends came to 16 bases. The CDR3 is 13 residues long. CDR1 is DFQATT, CDR2 SNEGSKA, per germline (reference sequence). The CDR3: CSAIRRDKYGYTF. The CDR3 nucleotides read TGCAGTGCCATTAGGCGGGACAAGTATGGCTACACCTTC.

The chain is built from TRBV9 and TRBJ2-3; a possible D gene is TRBD2 (6 bases). The CDR3 has 14 amino acids. Between the trimmed V and J ends, which lost 5 bases and 0 bases, there was a span of 10 bases. In germline, CDR1 is SGDLS, CDR2 YYNGEE. This chain's CDR3 is CASSDGTSTDTQYF. The CDR3 nucleotides read TGTGCCAGCAGTGATGGGACTAGCACAGATACGCAGTATTTT.

The chain carries TRBV5-1 and TRBJ2-2; 9 nucleotides line up with TRBD2. Germline CDR1 reads SGHRS; CDR2 reads YFSETQ. The CDR3 consists of 16 residues. Germline trimming cut 2 bases from V and 2 bases from J; bases unmatched to any gene: 4. The CDR3 DNA is TGCGCCAGCAGCTTACTGACTAGCGGCAACACCGGGGAGCTGTTTTTT. It encodes CASSLLTSGNTGELFF.

The rearrangement joins TRBV7-9 to TRBJ2-5; perhaps TRBD1 as D (6 bases). V lost 5 bases and J lost 1, with 17 bases in between. Germline assignment: CDR1 SEHNR and CDR2 FQNEAQ (reference sequence). This CDR3 spans 16 amino acids. The CDR3 DNA reads TGTGCCAGCAGCCTTAAAAAGGACAGCATCCAAGAGACCCAGTACTTC. Translating gives CASSLKKDSIQETQYF. The complete variable domain, with remaining parts taken from reference TRBV7-9 and TRBJ2-5, reads DTGVSQNPRHKITKRGQNVTFRCDPISEHNRLYWYRQTLGQGPEFLTYFQNEAQLEKSRLLSDRFSAERPKGSFSTLEIQRTEQGDSAMYLCASSLKKDSIQETQYFGPGTRLLVL.

The gene calls are TRBV28 and TRBJ1-4; TRBD1 aligns across 7 bases. Germline trimming cut 4 bases from V and 13 bases from J; bases unmatched to any gene: 9. CDR1 and CDR2 (germline): MDHEN, SYDVKM. The CDR3 sequence is 13 residues long. The CDR3 DNA is TGTGCCAGCAGTTACAGGGGCCACGGAGGACTGTTTTTT. As protein: CASSYRGHGGLFF. The variable domain in full, with the rest retrieved from reference TRBV28 and TRBJ1-4, is DVKVTQSSRYLVKRTGEKVFLECVQDMDHENMFWYRQDPGLGLRLIYFSYDVKMKEKGDIPEGYSVSREKKERFSLILESASTNQTSMYLCASSYRGHGGLFFGSGTQLSVL.

This clonotype was seen a handful of times. The chain has TRBV20-1 and TRBJ2-3; D is undetermined. The V gene lost 5 bases and the J gene lost 2 bases, with 17 bases spanning the gap. The CDR3 is 15 amino acids. CDR1 DFQATT and CDR2 SNEGSKA come from the germline V gene (reference sequence). The DNA of the CDR3 is TGCAGTGCTCCTAGGGCTAGACGCGACACAGATACGCAGTATTTT. Amino acid sequence: CSAPRARRDTDTQYF.

The DNA for the CDR3 is TGTGCCAGTCAAGTAGAATTAGGGGTCATGAACACTGAAGCTTTCTTT. This gives the protein CASQVELGVMNTEAFF. The chain recombines TRBV10-3 with TRBJ1-1, with D perhaps TRBD1 (5 bases). CDR1 is ENHRY, CDR2 SYGVKD, per germline. Trimming stripped 10 bases from V and 0 bases from J, with 21 bases between. The CDR3 totals 16 residues.

This clonotype has only a few counts. The CDR3 spells CASSYSKRNEQYF. In DNA form, the CDR3 reads TGTGCCAGCAGTTACTCGAAACGGAACGAGCAGTACTTC. The chain is built from TRBV6-6 and TRBJ2-7; D uncertain. This CDR3 region has 13 residues. V lost 0 bases, J lost 5 bases, and 8 bases lay in between. Germline CDR1 reads MNHNY; CDR2 reads SVGAGI (reference sequence).

This chain joins TRBV7-2 and TRBJ2-1; 10 bases agree with TRBD2. This CDR3 has 15 residues. J was trimmed by 9 bases and V by 3 bases; bases with no gene match: 8. Germline V lookup: CDR1 SGHTA, CDR2 FQGNSA. The CDR3 DNA follows: TGTGCCAGCAGCTTGATAGCGGGAGGCTACGGTGAGCAGTTCTTC. It translates to CASSLIAGGYGEQFF. The full variable domain, completed using reference TRBV7-2 and TRBJ2-1, is GAGVSQSPSNKVTEKGKDVELRCDPISGHTALYWYRQSLGQGLEFLIYFQGNSAPDKSGLPSDRFSAERTGGSVSTLTIQRTQQEDSAVYLCASSLIAGGYGEQFFGPGTRLTVL.

This clonotype appeared a few times. This CDR3 is CASSLAQDRTVAIYGYTF. CDR3 nucleotides: TGCGCCAGCAGCTTGGCCCAGGACAGGACGGTGGCCATCTATGGCTACACCTTC. The rearrangement joins TRBV5-1 to TRBJ1-2, with 7 bases aligning to TRBD1. With V trimmed by 0 bases and J by 4 bases, 15 bases remained unmatched. CDR1 is SGHRS and CDR2 is YFSETQ in the germline V gene. This CDR3 is built from 18 residues.

As for this clonotype: The junction does not match germline at one end; this may be a read error. This chain links TRBV9 with TRBJ2-3; TRBD1 might be the D (5 bases). Germline CDR1 reads SGDLS; CDR2 reads YYNGEE. CDR3 length equals 13 residues. The CDR3 coding sequence is TGTGCCAGCAGCGGACAGAGCACAGGTACGCAGTATTTT. Its translation is CASSGQSTGTQYF.

This rearrangement joins TRBV12-3 or TRBV12-4 to TRBJ2-7; D remains unclear. Trimming left V 5 bases short and J 0 bases short, with 17 bases between. The length of the CDR3 is 16 residues. The CDR3 spells CASSPGRTPSSYEQYF. The CDR3 nucleotides read TGTGCCAGCAGTCCTGGACGGACCCCGAGCTCCTACGAGCAGTACTTC.

This clonotype appeared once. The rearrangement joins TRBV7-9 to TRBJ2-7; 7 bases agree with TRBD2. CDR1 and CDR2 (germline): SEHNR, FQNEAQ (reference sequence). V trimming: 10 bases; J trimming: 5 bases; junction bases outside the gene matches: 14. The CDR3 length is 14 residues. CDR3 DNA sequence: TGTGCCACAGGACCGCCAGCGGGGCCCGACGAGCAGTACTTC. It yields the protein CATGPPAGPDEQYF.

The V call is TRBV27, the J call TRBJ1-1; D is unclear. Per germline, CDR1 MNHEY and CDR2 SMNVEV (reference sequence). The CDR3 is 13 amino acids. Trimming left V 4 bases short and J 6 bases short, with 12 bases between. This chain's CDR3 is CASSSSGVAEAFF. The CDR3 DNA sequence: TGTGCCAGCAGTTCTTCTGGGGTCGCTGAAGCTTTCTTT.

This clonotype turned up a few times. The V call is TRBV12-3 or TRBV12-4, the J call TRBJ2-3, with 7 nucleotides matching TRBD2. The CDR3 covers 14 residues. V lost 4 bases to trimming and J lost 9 bases; unmatched junction nucleotides: 10. The CDR3 is CASSSLAAGPTQYF. CDR3 DNA: TGTGCCAGCAGTTCTCTAGCGGCGGGCCCCACGCAGTATTTT.

This clonotype has only a few counts. The chain employs TRBV7-8 and TRBJ2-7; D is perhaps TRBD1 or TRBD2 (5 bases each). The CDR3 has 14 amino acids. The germline V gene encodes CDR1 SGHVS and CDR2 FQNEAQ. Between the trimmed V and J ends, which lost 6 bases and 2 bases, there was a span of 14 bases. In nucleotides, the CDR3 is TGTGCCAGCAGTCCTGGGACCCACCCCTACGAGCAGTACTTC. Residues: CASSPGTHPYEQYF.

This clonotype was seen a handful of times. This chain joins TRBV6-1 and TRBJ2-5, with 12 bases lining up with TRBD2. J gave up 3 bases and V 4 bases, and 12 bases lay outside the gene matches. The CDR3 covers 18 residues. In germline, CDR1 is MNHNS, CDR2 SASEGT. CDR3 nucleotide sequence: TGTGCCAGCAGTGCTAAACTAGCGGGAGGAGATGGGGAAGAGACCCAGTACTTC. It encodes CASSAKLAGGDGEETQYF.

The chain carries TRBV9 and TRBJ1-2; maybe TRBD1 (6 bases). This CDR3 has 15 amino acids. Germline CDR1 reads SGDLS; CDR2 reads YYNGEE. Trimming stripped 3 bases from V and 1 base from J, with 13 bases between. The CDR3 here is CASSAQGQVNYGYTF. The CDR3 DNA follows: TGTGCCAGCAGCGCCCAGGGGCAGGTTAACTATGGCTACACCTTC.

The V and J genes are TRBV20-1 and TRBJ2-5; tentative D call: TRBD2 (7 bases). The CDR3 runs 16 residues. Germline loops: CDR1 DFQATT, CDR2 SNEGSKA (reference sequence). V was pared by 1 base and J by 4 bases, with 19 bases between. The CDR3 sequence is CSARGTGGALRETQYF. The CDR3, as DNA: TGCAGTGCTAGAGGGACTGGGGGGGCCCTGAGAGAGACCCAGTACTTC.

V is TRBV4-3 and J is TRBJ1-2; tentatively, D is TRBD1 (5 bases). Deletions cut 0 bases from V and 1 base from J, with 9 bases between. In germline, CDR1 is LGHNA, CDR2 YSLEER. This CDR3 spans 15 amino acids. CDR3 sequence: CASSQDPGNNYGYTF. The DNA of the CDR3 is TGCGCCAGCAGCCAAGATCCAGGGAATAACTATGGCTACACCTTC.

The CDR3 region is CANGQNTEAFF. The DNA for the CDR3 is TGTGCCAACGGACAGAACACTGAAGCTTTCTTT. This sequence joins TRBV6-1 and TRBJ1-1; tentatively, D is TRBD1 (5 bases). Germline V gene sequence: CDR1 MNHNS, CDR2 SASEGT. V was trimmed by 10 bases and J by 1 base, leaving 7 bases between them. The CDR3 consists of 11 residues.

The chain has TRBV4-3 and TRBJ2-7, with D possibly matching TRBD1 (5 bases). Per the germline V gene, CDR1 is LGHNA and CDR2 is YSLEER. There are 14 residues in the CDR3. Trimming cost V 1 base and J 4 bases, with 11 bases left between them. The CDR3 region has the DNA TGCGCCAGCAGCCAAGTTCAGGGTGGGTACGAGCAGTACTTC. This sequence encodes CASSQVQGGYEQYF.

This clonotype was detected only a few times. This sequence joins TRBV12-3 or TRBV12-4 and TRBJ2-5; no definite D call. Trimming removed 6 bases at V and 5 bases at J, with 16 bases between. The CDR3 runs 14 residues. The CDR3 sequence is CASSPSRAGETQYF. The DNA for the CDR3 is TGTGCCAGCAGCCCATCTAGGGCAGGCGAGACCCAGTACTTC.